This T cell receptor (beta chain) appears in the sequencing data of a study of T cell repertoires in cytomegalovirus infection. Overall study context: Signatures in public TCR beta sequences pointed to both CMV infection and matching HLA type. Broader study findings: In two of eight donors, the top clonotype was HLA-C-restricted CMV-specific.

On this clonotype itself: What it recognizes is unknown. A read error may produce the germline difference seen at one junction end.

From the reads, TCRdb called clonotypes with MiXCR, one entry per CDR3 protein. Among approximately 500,000 distinct CDR3 sequences listed, more than 15% were seen once. From germline, CDR1 is SGHVS and CDR2 FQNEAQ. The CDR3 length is 16 residues. The chain has TRBV7-8 and TRBJ2-5; 11 bases line up with TRBD1. The sample was CD8+ T cells from PBMCs. The TCR sequence derives from a human donor in good health (CMV status not recorded). Some clones in this sample may be carry-over from other donors' samples. CDR3 nucleotide sequence: TGTGCCAGCAGCTCCGGACAGGGGGCAGGGCAAGAGACCAAGTACTTC. Translating gives CASSSGQGAGQETKYF.